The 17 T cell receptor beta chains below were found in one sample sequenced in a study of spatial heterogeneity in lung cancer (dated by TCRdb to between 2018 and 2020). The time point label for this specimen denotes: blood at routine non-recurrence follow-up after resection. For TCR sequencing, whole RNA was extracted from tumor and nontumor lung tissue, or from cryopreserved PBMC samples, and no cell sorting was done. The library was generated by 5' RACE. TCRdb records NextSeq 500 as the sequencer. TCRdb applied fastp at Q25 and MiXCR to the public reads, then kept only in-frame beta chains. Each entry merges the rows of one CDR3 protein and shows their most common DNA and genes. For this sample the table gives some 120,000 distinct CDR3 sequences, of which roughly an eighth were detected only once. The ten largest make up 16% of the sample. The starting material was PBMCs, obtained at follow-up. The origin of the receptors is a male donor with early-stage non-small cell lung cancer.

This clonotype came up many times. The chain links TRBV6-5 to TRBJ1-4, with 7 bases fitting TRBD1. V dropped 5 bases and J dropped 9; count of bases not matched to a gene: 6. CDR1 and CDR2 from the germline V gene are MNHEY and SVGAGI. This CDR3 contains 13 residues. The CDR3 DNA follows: TGTGCCAGCAGTAGGGGGACAGATAAAAAACTGTTTTTT. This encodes CASSRGTDKKLFF.

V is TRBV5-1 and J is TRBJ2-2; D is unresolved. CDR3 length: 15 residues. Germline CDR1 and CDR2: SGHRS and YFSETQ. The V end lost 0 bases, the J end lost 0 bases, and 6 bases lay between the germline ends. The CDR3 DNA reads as TGCGCCAGCAGCTTGGACGGAACGAACACCGGGGAGCTGTTTTTT. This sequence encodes CASSLDGTNTGELFF.

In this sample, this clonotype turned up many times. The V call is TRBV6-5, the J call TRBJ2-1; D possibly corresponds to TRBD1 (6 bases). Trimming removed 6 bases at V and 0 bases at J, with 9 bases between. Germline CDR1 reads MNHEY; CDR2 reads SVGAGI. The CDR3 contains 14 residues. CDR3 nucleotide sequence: TGTGCCAGCAGCCAGGACAGCTCCTACAATGAGCAGTTCTTC. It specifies CASSQDSSYNEQFF.

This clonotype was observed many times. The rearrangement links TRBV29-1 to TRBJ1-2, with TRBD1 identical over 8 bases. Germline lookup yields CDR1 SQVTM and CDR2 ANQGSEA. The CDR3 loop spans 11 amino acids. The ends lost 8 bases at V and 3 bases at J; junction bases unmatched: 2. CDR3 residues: CSTTGDYGYTF. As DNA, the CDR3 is TGCAGCACGACAGGGGACTATGGCTACACCTTC. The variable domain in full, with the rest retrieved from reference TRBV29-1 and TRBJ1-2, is SAVISQKPSRDICQRGTSLTIQCQVDSQVTMMFWYRQQPGQSLTLIATANQGSEATYESGFVIDKFPISRPNLTFSTLTVSNMSPEDSSIYLCSTTGDYGYTFGSGTRLTVV.

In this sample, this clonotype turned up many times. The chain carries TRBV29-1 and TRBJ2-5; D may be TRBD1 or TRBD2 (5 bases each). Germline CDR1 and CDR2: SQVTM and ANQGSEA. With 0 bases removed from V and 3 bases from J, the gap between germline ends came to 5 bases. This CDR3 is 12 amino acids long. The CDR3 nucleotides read TGCAGCGTTGAAGAGGGGGAAGAGACCCAGTACTTC. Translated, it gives CSVEEGEETQYF.

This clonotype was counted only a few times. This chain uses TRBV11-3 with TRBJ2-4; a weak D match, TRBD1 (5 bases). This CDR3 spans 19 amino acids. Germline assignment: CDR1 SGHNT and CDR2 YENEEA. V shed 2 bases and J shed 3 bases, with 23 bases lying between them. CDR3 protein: CASSLIRQGAPLVKNIQYF. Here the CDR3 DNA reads TGTGCCAGCAGCTTAATCCGGCAGGGTGCCCCTCTGGTCAAAAACATTCAGTACTTC.

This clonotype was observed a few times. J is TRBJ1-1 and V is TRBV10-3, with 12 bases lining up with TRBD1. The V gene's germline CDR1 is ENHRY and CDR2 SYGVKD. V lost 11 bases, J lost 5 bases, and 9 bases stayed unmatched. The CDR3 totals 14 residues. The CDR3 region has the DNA TGTGCCGTCGGGACAGGGGGCGACGGGACTGAAGCTTTCTTT. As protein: CAVGTGGDGTEAFF.

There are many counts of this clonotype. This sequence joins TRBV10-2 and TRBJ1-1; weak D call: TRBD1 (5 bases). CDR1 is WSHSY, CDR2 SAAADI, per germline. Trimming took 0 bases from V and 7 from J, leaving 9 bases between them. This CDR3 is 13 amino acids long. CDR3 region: CASSESGLSEAFF. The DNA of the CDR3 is TGCGCCAGCAGTGAGTCGGGGCTGAGTGAAGCTTTCTTT.

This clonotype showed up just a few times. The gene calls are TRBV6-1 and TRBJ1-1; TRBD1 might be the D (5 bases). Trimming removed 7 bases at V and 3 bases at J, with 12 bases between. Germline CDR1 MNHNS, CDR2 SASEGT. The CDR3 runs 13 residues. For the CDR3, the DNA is TGTGCCAGCAACAGCAGGGTAGACACTGAAGCTTTCTTT. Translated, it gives CASNSRVDTEAFF.

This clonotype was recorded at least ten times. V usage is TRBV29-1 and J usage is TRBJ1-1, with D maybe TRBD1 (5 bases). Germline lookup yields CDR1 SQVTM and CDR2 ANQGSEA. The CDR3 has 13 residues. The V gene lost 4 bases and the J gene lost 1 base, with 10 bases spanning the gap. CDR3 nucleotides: TGCAGCGTTGCCTGGGGGACGAACACTGAAGCTTTCTTT. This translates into CSVAWGTNTEAFF.

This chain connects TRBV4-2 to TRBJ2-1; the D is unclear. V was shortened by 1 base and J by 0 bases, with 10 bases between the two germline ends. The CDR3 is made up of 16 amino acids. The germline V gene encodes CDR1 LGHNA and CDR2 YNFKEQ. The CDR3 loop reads CASSQGEYPSYNEQFF. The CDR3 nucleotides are TGTGCCAGCAGCCAAGGAGAGTACCCCTCCTACAATGAGCAGTTCTTC.

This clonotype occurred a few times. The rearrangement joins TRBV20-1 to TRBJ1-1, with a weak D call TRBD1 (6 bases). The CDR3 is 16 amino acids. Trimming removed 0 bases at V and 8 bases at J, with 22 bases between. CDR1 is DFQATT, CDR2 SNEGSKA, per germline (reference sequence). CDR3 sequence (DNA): TGCAGTGCTAGAGATCCGAAAGGGACAACCTACTTGGAAGCTTTCTTT. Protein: CSARDPKGTTYLEAFF.

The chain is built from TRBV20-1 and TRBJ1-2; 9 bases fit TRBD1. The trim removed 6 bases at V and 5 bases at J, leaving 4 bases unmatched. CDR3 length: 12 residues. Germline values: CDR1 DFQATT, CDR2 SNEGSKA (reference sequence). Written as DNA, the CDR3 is TGCAGTGCGGGTGGACAGGGGTATGGCTACACCTTC. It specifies CSAGGQGYGYTF.

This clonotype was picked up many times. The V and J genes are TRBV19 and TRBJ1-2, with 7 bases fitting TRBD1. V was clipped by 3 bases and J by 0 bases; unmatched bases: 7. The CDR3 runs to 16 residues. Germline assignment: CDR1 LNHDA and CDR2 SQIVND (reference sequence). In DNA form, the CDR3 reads TGTGCCAGTAGTATCGGGGGACAGCTCGCTAACTATGGCTACACCTTC. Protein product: CASSIGGQLANYGYTF.

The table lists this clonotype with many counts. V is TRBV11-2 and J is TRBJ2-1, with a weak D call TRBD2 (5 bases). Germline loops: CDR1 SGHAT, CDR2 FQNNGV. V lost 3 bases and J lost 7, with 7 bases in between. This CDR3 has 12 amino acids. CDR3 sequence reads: CASSLGENEQFF. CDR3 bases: TGTGCCAGCAGCTTGGGAGAAAATGAGCAGTTCTTC.

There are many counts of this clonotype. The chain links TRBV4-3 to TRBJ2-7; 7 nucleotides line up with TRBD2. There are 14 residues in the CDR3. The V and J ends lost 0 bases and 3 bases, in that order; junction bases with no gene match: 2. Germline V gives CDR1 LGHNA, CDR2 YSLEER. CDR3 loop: CASSQDLADYEQYF. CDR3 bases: TGCGCCAGCAGCCAAGACCTAGCGGACTACGAGCAGTACTTC.

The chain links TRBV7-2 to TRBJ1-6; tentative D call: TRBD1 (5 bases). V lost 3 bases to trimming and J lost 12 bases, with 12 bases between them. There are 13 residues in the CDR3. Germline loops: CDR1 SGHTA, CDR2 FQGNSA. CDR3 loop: CASSFEQALPLHF. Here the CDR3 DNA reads TGTGCCAGCAGCTTCGAACAGGCCCTACCCCTCCACTTT.